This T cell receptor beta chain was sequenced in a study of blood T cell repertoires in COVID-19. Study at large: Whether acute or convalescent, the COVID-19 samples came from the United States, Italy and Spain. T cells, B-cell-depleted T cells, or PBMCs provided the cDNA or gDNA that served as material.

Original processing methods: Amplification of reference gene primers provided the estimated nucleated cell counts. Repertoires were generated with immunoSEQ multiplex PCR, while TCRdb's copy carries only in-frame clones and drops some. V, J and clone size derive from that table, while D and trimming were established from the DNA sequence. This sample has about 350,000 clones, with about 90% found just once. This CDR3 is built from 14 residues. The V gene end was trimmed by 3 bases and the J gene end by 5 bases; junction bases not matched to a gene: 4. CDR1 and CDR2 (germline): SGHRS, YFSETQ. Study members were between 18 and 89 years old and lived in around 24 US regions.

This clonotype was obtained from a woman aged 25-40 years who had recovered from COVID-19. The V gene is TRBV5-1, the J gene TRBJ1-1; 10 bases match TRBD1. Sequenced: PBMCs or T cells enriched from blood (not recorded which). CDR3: CASSYRDRGTEAFF. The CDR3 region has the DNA TGCGCCAGCAGCTACCGGGACAGGGGTACTGAAGCTTTCTTT.